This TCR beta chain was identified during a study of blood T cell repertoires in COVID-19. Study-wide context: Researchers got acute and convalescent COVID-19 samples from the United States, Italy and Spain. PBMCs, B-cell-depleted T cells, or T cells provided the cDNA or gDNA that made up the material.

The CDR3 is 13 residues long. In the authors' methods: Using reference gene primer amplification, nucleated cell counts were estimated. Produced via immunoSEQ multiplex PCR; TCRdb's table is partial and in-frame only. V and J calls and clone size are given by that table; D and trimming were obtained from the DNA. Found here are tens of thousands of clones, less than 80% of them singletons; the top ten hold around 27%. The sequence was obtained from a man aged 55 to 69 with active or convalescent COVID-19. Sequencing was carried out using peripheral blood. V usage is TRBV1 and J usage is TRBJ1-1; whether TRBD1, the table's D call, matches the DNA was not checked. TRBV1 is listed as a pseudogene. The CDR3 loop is CTSSPTGGTEAFF. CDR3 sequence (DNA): TGCACCAGCAGCCCGACAGGGGGCACTGAAGCTTTCTTT.